This T cell receptor beta chain is from a study of T cell repertoires in cytomegalovirus infection. Study context: Both a matching HLA type and CMV infection were indicated by public TCR beta signatures.

Trimming took off 0 bases at V and 19 bases at J, with 25 bases between the two ends. This CDR3 region has 16 residues. The germline CDR1 and CDR2 sequences are MGHRA and YSYEKL. MiXCR, applied by TCRdb to the reads, yields one record per CDR3 protein. The repertoire holds a few hundred thousand distinct CDR3 sequences, with approximately 15% as singletons. This clonotype came up a few times. Its target is unknown. The study's findings and limits: Based on cumulative public TCR beta family frequency, carriers of CMV plus the relevant HLA were identified. HLA-C-restricted CMV clonotypes gave the most frequent clonotype in two of eight donors.

The V and J genes are TRBV4-1 and TRBJ1-6, with D maybe TRBD1 (6 bases). The receptor comes from a human donor in good health (CMV status not recorded). Some clones in this sample may be carry-over from other donors' samples. The sequenced material came from CD8+ T cells from PBMCs. The CDR3 here is CASSQEQGQGPILPHF. CDR3 sequence (DNA): TGCGCCAGCAGCCAAGAGCAGGGGCAGGGGCCTATCTTACCTCACTTT.